The present entry profiles one TCR beta chain with its context. TCRdb itself ran the RT-PCR reads through MiXCR, one entry per CDR3 protein. The table records hundreds of thousands of distinct CDR3 sequences, approximately 16% of them present only once. The data were obtained in a study of patients and donors after allogeneic stem cell transplantation. The sample consisted of blood, either unsorted or a sorted T cell fraction (not recorded which). The clonotype originates from a human donor who was either an allogeneic HSCT recipient or a stem cell or donor lymphocyte infusion donor (not recorded which). It is not recorded whose cells these are; they may come from a transplant donor.

The CDR3 coding sequence is TGTGCCAGCAGTTACTCGAAGGGAAGGGGCTCCTACAATGAGCAGTTCTTC. The encoded protein is CASSYSKGRGSYNEQFF. The chain carries TRBV6-5 and TRBJ2-1, with a tentative D call TRBD1 (5 bases). CDR3 length equals 17 residues. V lost 0 bases and J 0 bases, leaving 12 bases between the germline ends. In germline, CDR1 is MNHEY, CDR2 SVGAGI.